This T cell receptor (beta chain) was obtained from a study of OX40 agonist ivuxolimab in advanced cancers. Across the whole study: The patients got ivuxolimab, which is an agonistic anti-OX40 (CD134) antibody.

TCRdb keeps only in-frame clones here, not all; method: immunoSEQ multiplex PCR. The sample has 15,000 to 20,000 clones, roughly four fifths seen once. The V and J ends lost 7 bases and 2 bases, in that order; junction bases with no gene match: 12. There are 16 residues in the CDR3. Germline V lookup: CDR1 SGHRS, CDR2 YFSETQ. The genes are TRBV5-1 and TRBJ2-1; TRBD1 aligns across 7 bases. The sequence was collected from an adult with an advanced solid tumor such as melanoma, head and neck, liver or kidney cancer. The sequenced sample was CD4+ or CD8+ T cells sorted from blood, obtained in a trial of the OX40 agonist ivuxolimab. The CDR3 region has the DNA TGCGCCAGCCGGACAGGCCCAGGGACCACCTACAATGAGCAGTTCTTC. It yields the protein CASRTGPGTTYNEQFF.